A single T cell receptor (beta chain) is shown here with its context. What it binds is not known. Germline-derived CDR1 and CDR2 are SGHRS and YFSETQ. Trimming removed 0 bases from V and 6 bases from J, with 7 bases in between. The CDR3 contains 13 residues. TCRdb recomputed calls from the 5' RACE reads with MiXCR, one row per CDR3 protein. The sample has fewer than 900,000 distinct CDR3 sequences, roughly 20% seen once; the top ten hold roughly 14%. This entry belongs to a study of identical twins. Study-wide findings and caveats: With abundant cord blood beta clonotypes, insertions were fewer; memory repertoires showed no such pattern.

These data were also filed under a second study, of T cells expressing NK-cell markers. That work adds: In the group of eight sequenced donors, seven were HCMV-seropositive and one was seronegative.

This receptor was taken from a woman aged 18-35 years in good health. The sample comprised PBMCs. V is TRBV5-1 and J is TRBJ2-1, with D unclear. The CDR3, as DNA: TGCGCCAGCAGCTTGGCAAGTTCCAATGAGCAGTTCTTC. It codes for CASSLASSNEQFF.